The 24 T cell receptor beta chains given below trace back to one sample, sequenced in a study of control samples from healthy donors and cancer patients. Sequencing was performed with immunoSEQ multiplex PCR; in TCRdb, only in-frame clones are kept and a portion is missing. The data show roughly 120,000 clones, approximately 90% seen once. The sequencing input was blood. The receptors shown here come from a woman under 30 in good health.

The count of this clone is one. V usage is TRBV28 and J usage is TRBJ1-1; 8 nucleotides align to TRBD1. Germline CDR1 reads MDHEN; CDR2 reads SYDVKM. The trim removed 2 bases at V and 3 bases at J, leaving 5 bases unmatched. This CDR3 comprises 15 residues. CDR3 amino acids: CASSLIGQGDTEAFF. In nucleotides, the CDR3 is TGTGCCAGCAGTTTAATCGGACAGGGAGACACTGAAGCTTTCTTT.

The V and J genes are TRBV19 and TRBJ2-6, with 10 bases matching TRBD2. The V gene end was trimmed by 0 bases and the J gene end by 0 bases; junction bases not matched to a gene: 8. The CDR3 is made up of 20 amino acids. Germline CDR1 LNHDA, CDR2 SQIVND (reference sequence). CDR3 in amino acids: CASSIDRTSGSHSGANVLTF. The CDR3 DNA follows: TGTGCCAGTAGTATAGACCGGACTAGCGGATCACACTCTGGGGCCAACGTCCTGACTTTC.

The gene calls are TRBV7-9 and TRBJ2-7; 16 bases line up with TRBD2. The CDR3 totals 17 residues. J gave up 2 bases and V 3 bases, and 4 bases lay outside the gene matches. Germline V gives CDR1 SEHNR, CDR2 FQNEAQ (reference sequence). The CDR3 sequence is CASSLGLAGGVPYEQYF. For the CDR3, the DNA is TGTGCCAGCAGCTTGGGACTAGCGGGGGGGGTTCCCTACGAGCAGTACTTC.

The chain uses TRBV5-8 and TRBJ2-2; D call uncertain. Germline assignment: CDR1 SGHTS and CDR2 YDEGEE. The CDR3 runs to 17 residues. V dropped 7 bases and J dropped 2 bases, with 21 bases sitting between them. The CDR3: CASPSPLPWSNTGELFF. For the CDR3, the DNA is TGTGCCAGCCCGAGCCCACTCCCTTGGTCTAACACCGGGGAGCTGTTTTTT.

The CDR3 DNA is TGTGCCAGCAGCCGCACTAGCGAACTCAATGAGCAGTTCTTC. It encodes CASSRTSELNEQFF. The gene calls are TRBV7-9 and TRBJ2-1; 7 bases are a match to TRBD2. This CDR3 has 14 amino acids. Trimming removed 5 bases from V and 6 bases from J; junction bases left unmatched: 7. Germline CDR1 SEHNR, CDR2 FQNEAQ (reference sequence).

V is TRBV30 and J is TRBJ2-3, with D uncertain. Germline lookup yields CDR1 GTSNPN and CDR2 SVGIG (reference sequence). The CDR3 loop spans 13 amino acids. The ends were cut back, 5 bases at V and 1 base at J, with 10 bases in the middle. The CDR3 loop reads CAWCPRRTDTQYF. CDR3 coding DNA: TGTGCCTGGTGTCCGCGGCGCACAGATACGCAGTATTTT.

The CDR3 sequence: CASSEQNNNEQFF. The CDR3 DNA sequence: TGTGCCAGCAGTGAACAGAATAATAATGAGCAGTTCTTC. The V gene is TRBV6-1, the J gene TRBJ2-1; D is unresolved. The CDR3 has 13 residues. Trimming pared 2 bases from V and 7 bases from J, leaving 9 bases between. CDR1 and CDR2 from the germline V gene are MNHNS and SASEGT.

The rearrangement uses TRBV3-1 (or the pseudogene TRBV3-2) and TRBJ2-3; no firm D call. V was trimmed by 1 base and J by 5 bases, leaving 10 bases between them. The CDR3 covers 14 residues. The V gene's germline CDR1 is LGHDT and CDR2 YNNKEL (reference sequence). The CDR3 here is CASSQVGLGDTQYF. CDR3 in DNA: TGTGCCAGCAGCCAAGTAGGGTTGGGAGATACGCAGTATTTT.

This clone was counted a single time. The genes are TRBV10-2 and TRBJ2-7, with 12 bases matching TRBD2. The CDR3 has 15 amino acids. CDR1 WSHSY and CDR2 SAAADI come from the germline V gene. After removal of 5 bases from V and 2 bases from J, the junction contained 4 bases not matched to a gene. DNA of the CDR3: TGCGCCAGCAGTCCGAGACTAGCGGGGGCCTACGAGCAGTACTTC. Translated, it gives CASSPRLAGAYEQYF.

This clone was seen once. The V and J genes are TRBV4-3 and TRBJ1-2, with TRBD1 identical over 7 bases. CDR3 length: 19 amino acids. Germline CDR1 reads LGHNA; CDR2 reads YSLEER. V was clipped by 0 bases and J by 2 bases; unmatched bases: 15. In nucleotides, the CDR3 is TGCGCCAGCAGCCAAGATGCGTCCGACGGGCGGGACAGAAACTATGGCTACACCTTC. Translated: CASSQDASDGRDRNYGYTF.

The V and J genes are TRBV2 and TRBJ2-7; TRBD2 is a possible D gene (6 bases). Germline values: CDR1 SNHLY, CDR2 FYNNEI. V lost 7 bases to trimming and J lost 7 bases, with 11 bases between them. CDR3 length equals 11 residues. CDR3 nucleotide sequence: TGTGCCAGCAAATCGGGGGTAGAGCAGTACTTC. This codes for CASKSGVEQYF.

The rearrangement joins TRBV11-1 to TRBJ2-7, with TRBD2 as a possible D gene (5 bases). Germline CDR1 SGHAT, CDR2 FQDESV (reference sequence). V was clipped by 5 bases and J by 2 bases, with 13 bases between them. The length of the CDR3 is 14 residues. CDR3 region: CASSRSLATYEQYF. The CDR3 bases are TGTGCCAGCAGCCGATCTCTAGCAACCTACGAGCAGTACTTC.

V and J are TRBV27 and TRBJ2-3; D call uncertain. The CDR3 has 13 amino acids. Trimming stripped 6 bases from V and 0 bases from J, with 7 bases between. Germline V gene data show CDR1 as MNHEY and CDR2 as SMNVEV (reference sequence). Written as DNA, the CDR3 is TGTGCCAGCAGCCTGGCTAGCACAGATACGCAGTATTTT. It is translated as CASSLASTDTQYF.

The genes are TRBV10-3 and TRBJ1-1; 10 bases are shared with TRBD1. The CDR3 has 15 residues. Unmatched junction bases numbered 8, after V lost 6 bases and J lost 4 bases. Germline assignment: CDR1 ENHRY and CDR2 SYGVKD. The CDR3 sequence is CAIRTTGGLSTEAFF. The DNA of the CDR3 is TGTGCCATCAGAACGACAGGGGGCTTGAGCACTGAAGCTTTCTTT.

This chain uses TRBV28 with TRBJ1-3, with 10 bases fitting TRBD1. This CDR3 has 16 residues. With 5 bases clipped from V and 1 base from J, the junction kept 5 bases outside the gene matches. Germline-derived CDR1 and CDR2 are MDHEN and SYDVKM. The CDR3, as DNA: TGTGCCAGCAGTGGTGGGACAGGGGTTTCTGGAAACACCATATATTTT. Its translation is CASSGGTGVSGNTIYF.

Worth noting for this clone: The same CDR3 arises from other DNA sequences in this sample as well. The chain joins TRBV2 to TRBJ2-3; 8 bases agree with TRBD2. The CDR3 contains 14 residues. V shed 3 bases and J 1 base; nucleotides not matched to a gene: 0. Germline-derived CDR1 and CDR2 are SNHLY and FYNNEI. The CDR3 sequence is CASSETSGTDTQYF. The CDR3 DNA reads TGTGCCAGCAGTGAGACTAGCGGCACAGATACGCAGTATTTT.

The chain couples TRBV28 to TRBJ1-1, with D maybe TRBD1 (5 bases). V lost 11 bases and J lost 4, with 11 bases in between. The germline V gene encodes CDR1 MDHEN and CDR2 SYDVKM. The CDR3 extends over 11 amino acids. CDR3 region: CAVSGGTEAFF. In DNA, the CDR3 is TGTGCCGTTTCCGGGGGCACTGAAGCTTTCTTT.

The genes are TRBV18 and TRBJ2-7; D gene uncertain. The CDR3 runs 12 residues. The germline V gene encodes CDR1 KGHSH and CDR2 LQKENI. Trimming shortened V by 6 bases and J by 6 bases, and 12 bases separated the two germline ends. The CDR3 DNA reads TGTGCCAGCTCGCCGGGTAGGCTCGAGCAGTACTTC. This sequence encodes CASSPGRLEQYF.

The J gene is TRBJ2-5, the V gene TRBV2, with D perhaps matching TRBD1 or TRBD2 (5 bases each). This CDR3 has 15 amino acids. Germline assignment: CDR1 SNHLY and CDR2 FYNNEI. The ends were cut back, 2 bases at V and 3 bases at J, with 13 bases in the middle. This chain's CDR3 is CASSELGDEEETQYF. The CDR3 bases are TGTGCCAGCAGTGAATTGGGGGACGAAGAAGAGACCCAGTACTTC.

This chain joins TRBV28 and TRBJ1-5; the D gene is possibly TRBD1 (5 bases). Germline CDR1 and CDR2: MDHEN and SYDVKM. V lost 6 bases and J lost 3, with 12 bases in between. The CDR3 has 14 amino acids. CDR3 loop: CASRSGTLNQPQHF. CDR3 bases: TGTGCCAGCAGATCCGGGACCCTCAATCAGCCCCAGCATTTT.

V and J are TRBV28 and TRBJ2-4; 10 bases line up with TRBD2. There are 17 residues in the CDR3. V shed 3 bases and J 8 bases; nucleotides not matched to a gene: 13. Germline V gives CDR1 MDHEN, CDR2 SYDVKM. Written as DNA, the CDR3 is TGTGCCAGCAGTTTCCTAGCGGGAGATGGGGGACTCGACATTCAGTACTTC. Protein: CASSFLAGDGGLDIQYF.

This chain links TRBV23-1 with TRBJ2-3; 8 bases fit TRBD2. TRBV23-1 is flagged as an ORF with uncertain function. The CDR3 sequence is 13 residues long. V dropped 7 bases and J dropped 7; count of bases not matched to a gene: 7. CDR3 coding DNA: TGCGCCAGCATCCGGGGGGGCCAAAATACGCAGTATTTT. Residues: CASIRGGQNTQYF.

V usage is TRBV6-2 or TRBV6-3 and J usage is TRBJ2-7; D unresolved. Per germline, CDR1 MNHEY and CDR2 SVGEGT. V was clipped by 6 bases and J by 6 bases, with 6 bases between them. This CDR3 region has 10 residues. The CDR3 sequence: CASSKGEQYF. CDR3 nucleotides: TGTGCCAGCAGCAAGGGCGAGCAGTACTTC.

J is TRBJ2-1 and V is TRBV24-1; TRBD1 agrees at 8 bases. V gave up 3 bases and J gave up 0 bases; unmatched junction bases: 3. The V gene's germline CDR1 is KGHDR and CDR2 SFDVKD. This CDR3 has 16 residues. CDR3 DNA: TGTGCCACCAGTGATCCAGGGGGCCACTCCTACAATGAGCAGTTCTTC. As protein: CATSDPGGHSYNEQFF.